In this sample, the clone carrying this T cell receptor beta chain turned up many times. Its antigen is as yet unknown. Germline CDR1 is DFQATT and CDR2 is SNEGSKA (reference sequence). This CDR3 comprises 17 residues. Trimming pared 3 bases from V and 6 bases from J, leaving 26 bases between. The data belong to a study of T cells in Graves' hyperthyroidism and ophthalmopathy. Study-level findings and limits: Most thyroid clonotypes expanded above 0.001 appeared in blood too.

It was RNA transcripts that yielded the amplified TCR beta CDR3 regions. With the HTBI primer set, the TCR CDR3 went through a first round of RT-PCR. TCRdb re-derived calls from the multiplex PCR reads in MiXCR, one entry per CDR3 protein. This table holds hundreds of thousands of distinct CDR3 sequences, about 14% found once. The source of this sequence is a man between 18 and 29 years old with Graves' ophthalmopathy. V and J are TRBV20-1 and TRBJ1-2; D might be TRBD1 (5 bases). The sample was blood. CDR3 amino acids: CSASIPRWDGRPDGYTF. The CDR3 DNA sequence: TGCAGTGCTAGTATTCCGCGATGGGACGGTAGACCCGATGGCTACACCTTC.